Presented here are 9 T cell receptor beta chains from one specimen sequenced in a study of shared clonotypes between healthy human individuals. CD45RO-negative, CCR7-selected cells formed the naive CD8 fraction, which excluded terminally differentiated effector memory CD45RA+ cells. The repertoire was sequenced with immunoSEQ multiplex PCR; TCRdb's copy has only in-frame clones and lacks some. The data hold hundreds of thousands of clones, with approximately 96% observed a single time. Sequences were obtained from naive CD8+ T cells sorted from blood. These TCRs come from a woman younger than 45 in good health.

With regard to this clone: Other DNA sequences in this specimen translate into the identical CDR3. This rearrangement joins TRBV6-5 to TRBJ1-5; 7 bases agree with TRBD1. In germline, CDR1 is MNHEY, CDR2 SVGAGI. V trimming: 9 bases; J trimming: 2 bases; junction bases outside the gene matches: 7. The CDR3 covers 14 residues. CDR3 amino acids: CASSNRGGNQPQHF. CDR3 nucleotides: TGTGCCAGTTCCAACAGGGGAGGCAATCAGCCCCAGCATTTT.

The chain employs TRBV27 and TRBJ1-5; the D is unclear. The CDR3 has 15 residues. In germline, CDR1 is MNHEY, CDR2 SMNVEV (reference sequence). Trimming took 6 bases from V and 0 from J, leaving 12 bases between them. CDR3 nucleotides: TGTGCCAGCAGACAAACGGGGAATAGCAATCAGCCCCAGCATTTT. It encodes CASRQTGNSNQPQHF.

The chain combines TRBV13 with TRBJ2-1; D gene ambiguous. V was pared by 8 bases and J by 4 bases, with 6 bases between. Looked up from germline, CDR1 is PRHDT and CDR2 is FYEKMQ (reference sequence). The CDR3 has 11 residues. The CDR3: CASGYYNEQFF. The CDR3 region has the DNA TGTGCCAGCGGGTATTACAATGAGCAGTTCTTC. The complete variable domain, with remaining parts taken from reference TRBV13 and TRBJ2-1, reads AAGVIQSPRHLIKEKRETATLKCYPIPRHDTVYWYQQGPGQDPQFLISFYEKMQSDKGSIPDRFSAQQFSDYHSELNMSSLELGDSALYFCASGYYNEQFFGPGTRLTVL.

The rearrangement links TRBV28 to TRBJ1-5, with no clear D. CDR3 length: 14 residues. Trimming took off 5 bases at V and 4 bases at J, with 12 bases between the two ends. The germline V gene has CDR1 MDHEN and CDR2 SYDVKM. In DNA form, the CDR3 reads TGTGCCAGCAGTCCAGACATTTGGAATCAGCCCCAGCATTTT. It translates to CASSPDIWNQPQHF.

This chain connects TRBV7-9 to TRBJ2-6; D not resolved. V was trimmed by 3 bases and J by 2 bases, leaving 17 bases between them. This CDR3 region has 18 residues. Per germline, CDR1 SEHNR and CDR2 FQNEAQ (reference sequence). The CDR3 DNA is TGTGCCAGCAGCTTCTTCTTCCTTTTGGCTACTGGGGCCAACGTCCTGACTTTC. Protein sequence: CASSFFFLLATGANVLTF.

The chain has TRBV27 and TRBJ1-1, with D possibly matching TRBD1 (6 bases). Per germline, CDR1 MNHEY and CDR2 SMNVEV (reference sequence). This CDR3 has 14 amino acids. The V gene lost 2 bases and the J gene lost 6 bases, with 13 bases spanning the gap. This CDR3 is CASSLVSGGPEAFF. CDR3 nucleotides: TGTGCCAGCAGTTTAGTATCGGGGGGCCCTGAAGCTTTCTTT.

The chain uses TRBV27 and TRBJ2-4; D might be TRBD1 (7 bases). The V end lost 9 bases, the J end lost 3 bases, and 9 bases lay between the germline ends. The V gene's germline CDR1 is MNHEY and CDR2 SMNVEV (reference sequence). The CDR3 is made up of 12 amino acids. CDR3 region: CARRDSKNIQYF. The CDR3 coding sequence is TGTGCCAGGCGGGACAGCAAAAACATTCAGTACTTC.

The CDR3 coding sequence is TGTGCCAGCAGCTTTCGAGGCCGGTTCGAGCAGTACTTC. This translates into CASSFRGRFEQYF. The chain joins TRBV7-6 to TRBJ2-7; D remains unclear. The CDR3 is made up of 13 amino acids. V was cut by 3 bases and J by 6 bases, with 12 bases left in between. CDR1 SGHVS and CDR2 FNYEAQ come from the germline V gene.

V usage is TRBV4-1 and J usage is TRBJ2-7, with D hard to call. Trimming pared 3 bases from V and 3 bases from J, leaving 18 bases between. CDR3 length equals 16 residues. Germline V gene data show CDR1 as MGHRA and CDR2 as YSYEKL. CDR3 loop: CASSQTVGQANYEQYF. The CDR3 region has the DNA TGCGCCAGCAGCCAGACGGTTGGGCAGGCGAACTACGAGCAGTACTTC.